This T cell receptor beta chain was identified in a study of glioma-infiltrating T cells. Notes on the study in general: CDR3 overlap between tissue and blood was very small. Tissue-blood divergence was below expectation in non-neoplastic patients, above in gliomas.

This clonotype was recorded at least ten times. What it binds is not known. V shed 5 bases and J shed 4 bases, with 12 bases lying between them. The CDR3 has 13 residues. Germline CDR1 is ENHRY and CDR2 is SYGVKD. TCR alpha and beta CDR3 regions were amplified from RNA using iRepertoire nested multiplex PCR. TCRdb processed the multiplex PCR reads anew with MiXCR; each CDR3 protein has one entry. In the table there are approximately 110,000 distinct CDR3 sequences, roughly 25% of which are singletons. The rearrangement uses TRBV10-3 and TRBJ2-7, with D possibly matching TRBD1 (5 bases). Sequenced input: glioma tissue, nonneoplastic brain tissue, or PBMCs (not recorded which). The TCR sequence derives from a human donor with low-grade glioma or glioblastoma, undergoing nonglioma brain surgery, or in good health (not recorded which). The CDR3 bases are TGTGCCATCAGTCCTGAAAGGGGTTACGAGCAGTACTTC. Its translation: CAISPERGYEQYF.